This T cell receptor beta chain was sequenced for a study of blood T cells in healthy people across ages. Germline CDR1 MDHEN, CDR2 SYDVKM. Between the trimmed V and J ends, which lost 8 bases and 0 bases, there was a span of 17 bases. There are 15 residues in the CDR3. Together with a sample-barcoded 5' primer, a J-beta primer mix was included in a second PCR lasting about 6 to 11 cycles. From the 5' RACE reads, TCRdb called clonotypes with MiXCR, one entry per CDR3 protein. The sample has roughly 2 million distinct CDR3 sequences; less than 50% are singletons. Regarding the study as a whole: Naive CD4+ cells and diversity were both higher in long-lived donors than in aged donors.

The table lists this clonotype with a few counts. Its antigen remains unknown. The V call is TRBV28, the J call TRBJ2-7; the D call may be TRBD1 or TRBD2 (6 bases each). Source material: blood. The receptor's source is a woman aged 40 to 55 in good health. The CDR3 loop reads CASQLGGGSSYEQYF. Here the CDR3 DNA reads TGTGCCAGCCAACTTGGAGGGGGGAGCTCCTACGAGCAGTACTTC.